This T cell receptor (beta chain) derives from a study of vaccination effects on CD4 cells after COVID-19. V lost 1 base to trimming and J lost 11 bases, with 11 bases between them. The CDR3 covers 11 residues. The germline V gene encodes CDR1 GTSNPN and CDR2 SVGIG (reference sequence). With regard to this clone: Its antigen remains unidentified.

The authors isolated CD4+ T cells after more than eight days of culture. The method was immunoSEQ multiplex PCR; TCRdb's version includes in-frame clones alone and lacks a portion of them. The sample shows 50,000 to 60,000 clones, 60% to 85% of them seen only once. The TCR comes from a human donor who received a COVID-19 vaccine. The sequences come from CD4+ T cells from PBMCs cultured without peptide, collected before COVID-19 vaccination. The V call is TRBV30, the J call TRBJ1-1; D may be TRBD1 (6 bases). The CDR3 here is CAWSGDMGAFF. DNA for the CDR3: TGTGCCTGGAGTGGGGACATGGGCGCTTTCTTT. Full variable domain (missing parts from reference TRBV30 and TRBJ1-1): SQTIHQWPATLVQPVGSPLSLECTVEGTSNPNLYWYRQAAGRGLQLLFYSVGIGQISSEVPQNLSASRPQDRQFILSSKKLLLSDSGFYLCAWSGDMGAFFGQGTRLTVV.